Shown below are 23 T cell receptor beta chains from a single sample sequenced in a study of cytomegalovirus exposure and HLA in healthy donors. The method was immunoSEQ multiplex PCR; TCRdb's version includes in-frame clones alone and lacks a portion of them. The sample contains some 250,000 clones, nearly 90% of which appear only once. The specimen was PBMCs. The receptors were sampled from a woman younger than 35 in good health and CMV-seronegative.

This clone was seen just once. The chain carries TRBV20-1 and TRBJ1-2; D ambiguous. The CDR3 runs 11 residues. Germline V gives CDR1 DFQATT, CDR2 SNEGSKA (reference sequence). V lost 4 bases to trimming and J lost 8 bases, with 11 bases between them. CDR3 protein: CSATGVGGYTF. The CDR3 nucleotides are TGCAGTGCTACCGGGGTCGGGGGCTACACCTTC.

The gene calls are TRBV5-6 and TRBJ2-5; 11 positions agree with TRBD2. Germline V gene data show CDR1 as SGHDT and CDR2 as YYEEEE. Losses at the gene ends were 4 bases for V and 5 bases for J; bases not matched to a gene: 10. The CDR3 runs to 16 residues. The CDR3 DNA reads TGTGCCAGCAGCGAAATCCAGACTAGCGGGGCGGAGACCCAGTACTTC. Translating it yields CASSEIQTSGAETQYF. Looking up the rest from reference TRBV5-6 and TRBJ2-5 gives the full variable domain: DAGVTQSPTHLIKTRGQQVTLRCSPKSGHDTVSWYQQALGQGPQFIFQYYEEEERQRGNFPDRFSGHQFPNYSSELNVNALLLGDSALYLCASSEIQTSGAETQYFGPGTRLLVL.

The V call is TRBV6-1, the J call TRBJ2-7; 7 nucleotides line up with TRBD1. The CDR3 sequence is 16 residues long. The trim removed 1 base at V and 1 base at J, leaving 7 bases unmatched. Germline V gives CDR1 MNHNS, CDR2 SASEGT. The CDR3 bases are TGTGCCAGCAGTGAAGGGCAGGGACAGACTTCCTACGAGCAGTACTTC. It yields the protein CASSEGQGQTSYEQYF.

V gene TRBV5-6 combines with J gene TRBJ1-1; 9 bases align to TRBD1. V gave up 0 bases and J gave up 2 bases; unmatched junction bases: 2. The CDR3 is 15 residues long. The germline V gene encodes CDR1 SGHDT and CDR2 YYEEEE. The CDR3 is CASSLGTGGNTEAFF. DNA for the CDR3: TGTGCCAGCAGCTTGGGAACAGGGGGCAACACTGAAGCTTTCTTT.

CDR3 nucleotide sequence: TGTGCCACCGTCCGGGAGGGCACAGATACGCAGTATTTT. Residues: CATVREGTDTQYF. The V gene is TRBV6-5, the J gene TRBJ2-3; TRBD2 matches 7 bases. This CDR3 spans 13 amino acids. Germline assignment: CDR1 MNHEY and CDR2 SVGAGI. Trimming at V came to 10 bases and at J to 1 base, leaving 5 bases not matched to a gene.

The chain has TRBV13 and TRBJ1-2, with TRBD1 identical over 8 bases. CDR1 and CDR2 from the germline V gene are PRHDT and FYEKMQ (reference sequence). V was pared by 5 bases and J by 4 bases, with 3 bases of the junction left unmatched. This CDR3 has 13 residues. Here the CDR3 reads CASSEDRVYGYTF. CDR3 sequence (DNA): TGTGCCAGCAGCGAGGACAGGGTCTATGGCTACACCTTC.

The chain links TRBV6-5 to TRBJ1-1; weak D call: TRBD1 (6 bases). The CDR3 has 15 amino acids. Germline V gene data show CDR1 as MNHEY and CDR2 as SVGAGI. The V gene lost 3 bases and the J gene lost 4 bases, with 15 bases spanning the gap. DNA for the CDR3: TGTGCCAGCAGTTATTCCGGGACAATGGGCACTGAAGCTTTCTTT. This codes for CASSYSGTMGTEAFF.

CDR3 protein: CASRMTGVATEAFF. In nucleotides, the CDR3 is TGTGCCAGCAGAATGACAGGAGTTGCGACTGAAGCTTTCTTT. The V call is TRBV2, the J call TRBJ1-1; a possible D gene is TRBD1 (6 bases). The CDR3 length is 14 residues. V was trimmed by 6 bases and J by 5 bases, leaving 16 bases between them. Per germline, CDR1 SNHLY and CDR2 FYNNEI.

This clone appeared once. The chain's CDR3 is CASSQDPGASYNEQFF. CDR3 bases: TGCGCCAGCAGCCAAGATCCGGGTGCCTCCTACAATGAGCAGTTCTTC. The chain combines TRBV4-3 with TRBJ2-1; D remains unclear. V lost 0 bases to trimming and J lost 0 bases, with 9 bases between them. Germline V gene sequence: CDR1 LGHNA, CDR2 YSLEER. This CDR3 spans 16 amino acids.

The J gene is TRBJ2-1, the V gene TRBV19; 9 bases match TRBD1. CDR3 length: 15 amino acids. V shed 7 bases, J shed 6 bases, and the junction held 10 bases outside the gene matches. CDR1 is LNHDA, CDR2 SQIVND, per germline (reference sequence). The CDR3 protein is CASTPLDRGPNEQFF. CDR3 sequence (DNA): TGTGCCAGTACCCCCTTGGACAGGGGACCCAATGAGCAGTTCTTC.

The chain links TRBV19 to TRBJ2-3; D is undetermined. This CDR3 contains 12 residues. CDR1 is LNHDA and CDR2 is SQIVND in the germline V gene (reference sequence). Trimming shortened V by 3 bases and J by 5 bases, and 6 bases separated the two germline ends. As DNA, the CDR3 is TGTGCCAGTAGTATCTCCGGAGATACGCAGTATTTT. This codes for CASSISGDTQYF.

The chain carries TRBV5-1 and TRBJ2-3; D is possibly TRBD1 (6 bases). Trimming pared 0 bases from V and 4 bases from J, leaving 12 bases between. CDR3 length: 15 residues. Germline values: CDR1 SGHRS, CDR2 YFSETQ. The CDR3 loop is CASSLEVRGSDTQYF. CDR3 DNA: TGCGCCAGCAGCTTGGAAGTCAGGGGATCAGATACGCAGTATTTT. Looking up the rest from reference TRBV5-1 and TRBJ2-3 gives the full variable domain: KAGVTQTPRYLIKTRGQQVTLSCSPISGHRSVSWYQQTPGQGLQFLFEYFSETQRNKGNFPGRFSGRQFSNSRSEMNVSTLELGDSALYLCASSLEVRGSDTQYFGPGTRLTVL.

CDR3 sequence: CASYDRANYGYTF. CDR3 nucleotide sequence: TGTGCCAGCTACGACAGGGCTAACTATGGCTACACCTTC. The chain combines TRBV19 with TRBJ1-2; 7 bases line up with TRBD1. The trim removed 9 bases at V and 0 bases at J, leaving 4 bases unmatched. Germline CDR1 is LNHDA and CDR2 is SQIVND (reference sequence). The CDR3 length is 13 residues.

V and J are TRBV10-1 and TRBJ2-1, with 8 bases lining up with TRBD2. The germline CDR1 and CDR2 sequences are WNHNN and SYGVQD (reference sequence). V lost 2 bases to trimming and J lost 5 bases; unmatched junction nucleotides: 2. This CDR3 region has 14 residues. The CDR3 spells CASSERLANNEQFF. The CDR3 DNA sequence: TGCGCCAGCAGTGAGAGACTAGCGAACAATGAGCAGTTCTTC.

The rearrangement joins TRBV29-1 to TRBJ2-3; 14 bases are shared with TRBD2. V lost 7 bases, J lost 7 bases, and 7 bases stayed unmatched. The CDR3 contains 14 residues. Germline CDR1 SQVTM, CDR2 ANQGSEA. CDR3 protein: CSARGLAGVYTQYF. The CDR3 nucleotides are TGCAGCGCAAGGGGACTAGCGGGGGTTTATACGCAGTATTTT.

J is TRBJ2-7 and V is TRBV4-3; tentative D call: TRBD1 (5 bases). V lost 3 bases to trimming and J lost 2 bases, with 14 bases between them. The CDR3 loop spans 15 amino acids. Germline V gives CDR1 LGHNA, CDR2 YSLEER. CDR3 nucleotide sequence: TGCGCCAGCAGCCACTCGCAGGGTCCGGCCTACGAGCAGTACTTC. Its translation: CASSHSQGPAYEQYF.

The gene calls are TRBV28 and TRBJ2-1; maybe TRBD1 (6 bases). This CDR3 comprises 17 residues. Trimming stripped 5 bases from V and 4 bases from J, with 21 bases between. Germline CDR1 reads MDHEN; CDR2 reads SYDVKM. The CDR3 DNA follows: TGTGCCAGCAGTCCCCGACAGTACAGGGCCGCTTACAATGAGCAGTTCTTC. It encodes CASSPRQYRAAYNEQFF.

V is TRBV5-4 and J is TRBJ2-2; a weak D match, TRBD1 (7 bases). The V gene's germline CDR1 is SGHNT and CDR2 YYREEE (reference sequence). The CDR3 has 15 amino acids. The V gene lost 1 base and the J gene lost 6 bases, with 13 bases spanning the gap. CDR3 in DNA: TGTGCCAGCAGCTTGCTCAGCAGGGGGGCCGGGGAGCTGTTTTTT. Its protein is CASSLLSRGAGELFF.

The rearrangement uses TRBV28 and TRBJ2-7; the match to TRBD2 covers 8 bases. CDR3 size: 16 residues. Germline trimming cut 6 bases from V and 4 bases from J; bases unmatched to any gene: 14. The V gene's germline CDR1 is MDHEN and CDR2 SYDVKM. The CDR3 is CASSGGGSWRLYEQYV. The CDR3 bases are TGTGCCAGCAGCGGCGGGGGGTCGTGGAGACTATACGAGCAGTACGTC.

V usage is TRBV27 and J usage is TRBJ2-7; 8 positions agree with TRBD1. After removal of 4 bases from V and 0 bases from J, the junction contained 5 bases not matched to a gene. CDR1 is MNHEY and CDR2 is SMNVEV in the germline V gene (reference sequence). CDR3 size: 15 residues. CDR3 residues: CASSYRQGHSYEQYF. The CDR3 DNA sequence: TGTGCCAGCAGTTATAGACAGGGGCACTCCTACGAGCAGTACTTC.

This clone was counted only a few times. The V call is TRBV11-2, the J call TRBJ1-2; no reliable D call. In germline, CDR1 is SGHAT, CDR2 FQNNGV. The length of the CDR3 is 13 residues. V lost 1 base and J lost 6, with 9 bases in between. CDR3 bases: TGTGCCAGCAGCTTAGGCTTAGGAGATGGCTACACCTTC. Translation gives CASSLGLGDGYTF.

The J gene is TRBJ1-2, the V gene TRBV18; D is undetermined. Deletions cut 2 bases from V and 3 bases from J, with 7 bases between. Germline V gene sequence: CDR1 KGHSH, CDR2 LQKENI. The CDR3 spans 13 residues. The CDR3 loop is CASSPMGDYGYTF. CDR3 bases: TGTGCCAGCTCACCAATGGGAGACTATGGCTACACCTTC.

The rearrangement links TRBV18 to TRBJ1-4, with 7 bases that match TRBD1. V shed 3 bases, J shed 7 bases, and the junction held 5 bases outside the gene matches. The germline CDR1 and CDR2 sequences are KGHSH and LQKENI. This CDR3 comprises 14 residues. CDR3 residues: CASSPDRESEKLFF. The CDR3 nucleotides are TGTGCCAGCTCACCTGACAGGGAGAGTGAAAAACTGTTTTTT.